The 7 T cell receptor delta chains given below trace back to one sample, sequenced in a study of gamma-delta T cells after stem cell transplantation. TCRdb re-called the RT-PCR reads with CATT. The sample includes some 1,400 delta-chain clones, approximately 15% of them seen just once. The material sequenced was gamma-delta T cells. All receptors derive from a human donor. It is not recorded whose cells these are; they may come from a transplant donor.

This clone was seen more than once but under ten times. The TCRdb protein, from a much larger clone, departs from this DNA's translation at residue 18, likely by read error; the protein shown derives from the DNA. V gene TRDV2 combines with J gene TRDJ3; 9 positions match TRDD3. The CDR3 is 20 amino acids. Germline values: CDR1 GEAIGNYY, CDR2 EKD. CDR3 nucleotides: TGTGCCTGTGACACAGCTTCTGGGGGATTCGTATCCTGGGACACCCGACAGATATTTTTC. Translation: CACDTASGGFVSWDTRQIFF.

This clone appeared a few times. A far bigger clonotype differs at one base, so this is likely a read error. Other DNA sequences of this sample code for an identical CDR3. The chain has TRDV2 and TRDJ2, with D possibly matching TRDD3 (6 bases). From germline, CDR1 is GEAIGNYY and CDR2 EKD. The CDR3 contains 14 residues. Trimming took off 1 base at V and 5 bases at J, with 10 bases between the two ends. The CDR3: CACDTLGDTAQLFF. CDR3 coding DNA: TGTGCCTGTGACACACTAGGGGATACAGCACAACTCTTCTTT.

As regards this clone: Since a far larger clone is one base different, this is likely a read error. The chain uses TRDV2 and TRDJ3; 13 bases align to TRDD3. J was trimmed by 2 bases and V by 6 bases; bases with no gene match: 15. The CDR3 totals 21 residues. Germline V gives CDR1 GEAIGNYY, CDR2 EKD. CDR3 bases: TGTGCCTGTTGCTCGATGGGTACTGGGGGATACGAACCCTGGGACACCCGACAGATGTTTTTC. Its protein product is CACCSMGTGGYEPWDTRQMFF.

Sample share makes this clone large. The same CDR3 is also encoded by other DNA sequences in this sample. Here the CDR3 reads CACDELDAGGYYRLIF. CDR3 coding DNA: TGTGCCTGTGACGAACTTGACGCTGGGGGATACTATAGACTCATCTTT. The chain employs TRDV2 and TRDJ1, with 11 bases fitting TRDD3. This CDR3 has 16 amino acids. Germline CDR1 is GEAIGNYY and CDR2 is EKD. V shed 3 bases and J 10 bases; nucleotides not matched to a gene: 15.

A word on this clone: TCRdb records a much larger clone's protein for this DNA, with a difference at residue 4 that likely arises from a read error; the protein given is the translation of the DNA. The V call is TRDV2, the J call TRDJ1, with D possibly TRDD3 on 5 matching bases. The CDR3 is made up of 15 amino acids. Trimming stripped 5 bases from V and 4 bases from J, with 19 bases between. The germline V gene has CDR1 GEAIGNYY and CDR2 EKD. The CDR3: CACGAMGTAVDKLIF. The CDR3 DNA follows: TGTGCCTGTGGCGCGATGGGGACCGCTGTCGATAAACTCATCTTT.

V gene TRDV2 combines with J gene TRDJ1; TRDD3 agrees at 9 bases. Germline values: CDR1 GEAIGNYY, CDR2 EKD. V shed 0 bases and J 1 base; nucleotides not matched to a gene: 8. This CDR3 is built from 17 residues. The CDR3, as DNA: TGTGCCTGTGACACCGTCTCTGGGGGATCCCTCACCGATAAACTCATCTTT. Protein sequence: CACDTVSGGSLTDKLIF.

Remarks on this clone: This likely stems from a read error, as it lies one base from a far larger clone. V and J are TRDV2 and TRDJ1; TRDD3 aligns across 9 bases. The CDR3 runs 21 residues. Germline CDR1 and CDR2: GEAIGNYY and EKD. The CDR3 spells CARDPILPNPTGGLYTDKLIF. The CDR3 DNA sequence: TGTGCCCGTGACCCGATCCTACCGAACCCTACTGGGGGACTGTACACCGATAAACTCATCTTT.